These 31 T cell receptor beta chains came from one sample sequenced in a study of T cell clonality in common variable immunodeficiency. Libraries were prepared by immunoSEQ multiplex PCR; TCRdb keeps only in-frame clonotypes and omits some of them. The sample contains tens of thousands of clones, none of them singletons. The sequenced sample consisted of peripheral blood mononuclear cells. These receptors were collected from a person aged 18-70 years in good health.

Turning to this clone: The CDR3 goes on 3 residues after the read ends, and that part is filled in from the germline J gene. The chain combines TRBV11-1 with TRBJ1-6; D remains unclear. V lost 5 bases to trimming and J lost 8 bases, with 13 bases between them. This CDR3 contains 14 residues. Germline V CDR1 and CDR2: SGHAT, FQDESV (reference sequence). The CDR3 region is CASSRQELYSPLHF. The CDR3 DNA, read in part, is TGTGCCAGCAGCCGTCAGGAGCTCTATTCACCC.

This clone was picked up many times. Read coverage stops 3 residues before the CDR3 terminus; the germline J gene supplies the remainder. The J gene is TRBJ2-1, the V gene TRBV18; 12 bases line up with TRBD2. Germline V CDR1 and CDR2: KGHSH, LQKENI. With V trimmed by 6 bases and J by 6 bases, 9 bases remained unmatched. This CDR3 is built from 16 residues. The CDR3 loop is CASSQRLAGVGNEQFF. The part of the CDR3 DNA that was read is TGTGCCAGCTCCCAAAGACTAGCGGGAGTCGGCAATGAG.

This clone has ten or more counts. The CDR3 goes on 3 residues after the read ends, and that part is filled in from the germline J gene. The chain combines TRBV10-3 with TRBJ2-3; 12 positions agree with TRBD2. Germline V gene sequence: CDR1 ENHRY, CDR2 SYGVKD. There are 19 residues in the CDR3. V lost 6 bases, J lost 2 bases, and 15 bases stayed unmatched. CDR3 protein: CAISDRGLGLAGPTDTQYF. The sequenced CDR3 bases are TGTGCCATCAGCGACAGGGGTCTTGGACTAGCGGGGCCCACAGATACG.

This clone was seen repeatedly, ten times or more. The sequenced fragment ends 3 residues before the CDR3 boundary, so the rest is inferred from the germline J gene. The chain couples TRBV7-8 to TRBJ2-7; TRBD2 agrees at 9 bases. In germline, CDR1 is SGHVS, CDR2 FQNEAQ. With V trimmed by 1 base and J by 0 bases, 4 bases remained unmatched. This CDR3 comprises 16 residues. CDR3 bases read: TGTGCCAGCAGCTTAGTAGTGACTAGCGGCTCCTACGAG. Protein product: CASSLVVTSGSYE. The CDR3, in full, reads CASSLVVTSGSYEQYF.

This clone was seen ten or more times. The missing CDR3 end, 3 residues past where the read stops, is filled in from the germline J gene. The chain combines TRBV5-4 with TRBJ1-1, with D unclear. Trimming shortened V by 5 bases and J by 0 bases, and 11 bases separated the two germline ends. The CDR3 sequence is 14 residues long. Germline V CDR1 and CDR2: SGHNT, YYREEE (reference sequence). CDR3 DNA, as far as it was read: TGTGCCAGCAGACCCCCGGGTTTGAACACTGAA. Protein sequence: CASRPPGLNTE. The full CDR3 sequence reads CASRPPGLNTEAFF.

This clone was observed many times. The CDR3 end is not reached by the read, which stops 3 residues before it; the germline J gene fills it in. The rearrangement joins TRBV7-9 to TRBJ1-1; D not resolved. The CDR3 runs to 14 residues. V was shortened by 5 bases and J by 3 bases, with 13 bases between the two germline ends. Germline CDR1 is SEHNR and CDR2 is FQNEAQ (reference sequence). The CDR3 here is CASSPNTADTEAFF. The covered CDR3 bases are TGTGCCAGCAGCCCCAATACCGCGGACACTGAA.

This clone was seen at least ten times. The read terminates 3 residues before the CDR3 end, so the remaining end is supplied by the germline J gene. The rearrangement uses TRBV5-1 and TRBJ2-1; TRBD2 matches 12 bases. This CDR3 spans 16 amino acids. Losses at the gene ends were 4 bases for V and 4 bases for J; bases not matched to a gene: 6. CDR1 is SGHRS and CDR2 is YFSETQ in the germline V gene. CDR3 DNA (partial): TGCGCCAGCAGCGAGGGGGGGACTAGCGGGTACAATGAG. Protein sequence: CASSEGGTSGYNE. The whole CDR3 protein is CASSEGGTSGYNEQFF. The full variable domain, its missing parts supplied by reference TRBV5-1 and TRBJ2-1, is KAGVTQTPRYLIKTRGQQVTLSCSPISGHRSVSWYQQTPGQGLQFLFEYFSETQRNKGNFPGRFSGRQFSNSRSEMNVSTLELGDSALYLCASSEGGTSGYNEQFFGPGTRLTVL.

Ten or more counts support this clone. The sequence runs out 3 residues before the end of the CDR3; the remainder is reconstructed from the germline J gene. V usage is TRBV19 and J usage is TRBJ2-7, with 7 bases that match TRBD1. CDR1 is LNHDA and CDR2 is SQIVND in the germline V gene (reference sequence). Trimming cost V 6 bases and J 2 bases; bases outside gene matches: 4. CDR3 length: 13 amino acids. CDR3 residues: CASSRQGTYEQYF. The part of the CDR3 DNA that was read is TGTGCCAGTAGCAGACAGGGAACCTACGAG. Using reference TRBV19 and TRBJ2-7 for the parts outside the CDR3, the full variable domain is DGGITQSPKYLFRKEGQNVTLSCEQNLNHDAMYWYRQDPGQGLRLIYYSQIVNDFQKGDIAEGYSVSREKKESFPLTVTSAQKNPTAFYLCASSRQGTYEQYFGPGTRLTVT.

This clone has only a few counts. The CDR3 bases that were read are TGTGCCAGTAGTATAGGACAGGGGGCATACGAC. It is translated as CASSIGQGAYD. The whole CDR3 sequence is CASSIGQGAYDYTF. This chain connects TRBV19 to TRBJ1-2; TRBD1 agrees at 10 bases. Coverage ceases 3 residues before the CDR3 finishes, and the germline J gene fills in the end. This CDR3 is 14 amino acids long. Germline V CDR1 and CDR2: LNHDA, SQIVND (reference sequence).

This clone was found many times. From the germline J gene comes the end of the CDR3, since the read stops 3 residues before it. The V call is TRBV19, the J call TRBJ2-3; 11 positions match TRBD2. The CDR3 covers 16 residues. J lost 4 bases, V lost 5 bases, and 8 bases had no gene match. Germline loops: CDR1 LNHDA, CDR2 SQIVND (reference sequence). CDR3 amino acids: CASSVSSGRRSDTQYF. CDR3 bases read: TGTGCCAGTAGTGTCTCTAGCGGGAGGCGGTCAGATACG. Full variable domain (remainder filled in from reference TRBV19 and TRBJ2-3): DGGITQSPKYLFRKEGQNVTLSCEQNLNHDAMYWYRQDPGQGLRLIYYSQIVNDFQKGDIAEGYSVSREKKESFPLTVTSAQKNPTAFYLCASSVSSGRRSDTQYFGPGTRLTVL.

The table lists this clone with a few counts. The sequence runs out 3 residues before the end of the CDR3; the remainder is reconstructed from the germline J gene. V usage is TRBV11-3 and J usage is TRBJ2-7; TRBD2 aligns across 11 bases. The V segment lost 5 bases and the J segment 6 bases; nucleotides outside the gene matches: 9. CDR1 and CDR2 from the germline V gene are SGHNT and YENEEA. The CDR3 is 15 residues long. The CDR3 here is CASSPVAGGPPEQYF. The part of the CDR3 DNA that was read is TGTGCCAGCAGCCCCGTAGCGGGAGGGCCCCCCGAG.

There are many counts of this clone. The read ends 3 residues before the CDR3 terminus; that terminus is restored from the germline J gene. The chain links TRBV10-3 to TRBJ2-3; D is unclear. This CDR3 contains 15 residues. V was pared by 6 bases and J by 1 base, with 14 bases between. Germline loops: CDR1 ENHRY, CDR2 SYGVKD. The sequenced part of the CDR3 DNA is TGTGCCATCAGCGAACTCCCCCCCGGCACAGATACG. Protein sequence: CAISELPPGTDT. The whole CDR3 sequence is CAISELPPGTDTQYF.

This clone appeared a few times. Additional DNA sequences in this sample encode the identical CDR3. The covered CDR3 bases are TGTGCCAGTAGCTCACCCGGGGGGAACTCTGGAAACACC. As protein: CASSSPGGNSGNT. The entire CDR3 sequence reads CASSSPGGNSGNTIYF. The V call is TRBV19, the J call TRBJ1-3, with D possibly TRBD1 on 5 matching bases. Read sequence stops 3 residues before the CDR3 end, and the germline J gene provides the missing end. The CDR3 runs 16 residues. Germline-derived CDR1 and CDR2 are LNHDA and SQIVND (reference sequence). Trimming pared 6 bases from V and 0 bases from J, leaving 15 bases between.

This clone was recorded many times. The read stops 3 residues short of the end of the CDR3; the missing end is completed from the germline J gene. This sequence joins TRBV5-1 and TRBJ1-4; no clear D gene. This CDR3 is built from 14 residues. Per germline, CDR1 SGHRS and CDR2 YFSETQ. V dropped 5 bases and J dropped 7 bases, with 15 bases sitting between them. CDR3 sequence reads: CASSLEGESEKLFF. The CDR3 DNA, read in part, is TGCGCCAGCAGTTTAGAGGGCGAGTCTGAAAAA.

This clone was seen many times. The read falls 3 residues short of the CDR3 end, and the missing part is taken from the germline J gene. The rearrangement uses TRBV19 and TRBJ2-5, with D possibly TRBD1 on 5 matching bases. CDR1 LNHDA and CDR2 SQIVND come from the germline V gene (reference sequence). The V end was cut by 8 bases, the J end by 4 bases, with 8 bases between. This CDR3 region has 11 residues. The DNA read from the CDR3 is TGTGCCAGTCAGGGTGGAGAGACC. Translated: CASQGGET. The CDR3 in full is CASQGGETQYF. The full variable domain, with the rest looked up from reference TRBV19 and TRBJ2-5, is DGGITQSPKYLFRKEGQNVTLSCEQNLNHDAMYWYRQDPGQGLRLIYYSQIVNDFQKGDIAEGYSVSREKKESFPLTVTSAQKNPTAFYLCASQGGETQYFGPGTRLLVL.

This clone was seen repeatedly, ten times or more. The sequenced fragment ends 3 residues before the CDR3 boundary, so the rest is inferred from the germline J gene. This chain connects TRBV7-2 to TRBJ2-1; TRBD2 matches 8 bases. Trimming at V came to 3 bases and at J to 9 bases, leaving 10 bases not matched to a gene. The CDR3 extends over 15 amino acids. Germline lookup yields CDR1 SGHTA and CDR2 FQGNSA. The covered CDR3 bases are TGTGCCAGCAGCTTGGCTAGCGGGCGGAGTGGTGAG. Amino acid sequence: CASSLASGRSGE. The full CDR3 protein is CASSLASGRSGEQFF.

Many counts were recorded for this clone. The CDR3 extends 3 residues past the end of the read, so its final part is completed from the germline J gene. This rearrangement joins TRBV30 to TRBJ1-3, with TRBD1 as a possible D gene (6 bases). The CDR3 totals 15 residues. Germline V gives CDR1 GTSNPN, CDR2 SVGIG (reference sequence). V shed 2 bases and J shed 4 bases, with 15 bases lying between them. The DNA read from the CDR3 is TGTGCCTGGAGTTACCCAGGACAGTTAGGAAACACC. It encodes CAWSYPGQLGNT. The entire CDR3 protein reads CAWSYPGQLGNTIYF.

The table lists this clone with many counts. The CDR3 is cut off 3 residues early in the read; its end comes from the germline J gene. The chain is built from TRBV20-1 and TRBJ2-7, with D perhaps TRBD2 (5 bases). The V end was cut by 3 bases, the J end by 4 bases, with 16 bases between. CDR1 and CDR2 (germline): DFQATT, SNEGSKA (reference sequence). CDR3 size: 14 residues. CDR3 amino acids: CSASPTGVAYEQYF. The CDR3 DNA, read in part, is TGCAGTGCTAGCCCGACCGGGGTCGCGTACGAG.

This clone has a handful of counts. The sample has other DNA sequences that encode this CDR3 too. The covered CDR3 bases are TGTGCCAGCAGCATTTCAGGGAATCAGCCC. Encoded protein: CASSISGNQP. The entire CDR3 sequence reads CASSISGNQPQHF. The gene calls are TRBV7-8 and TRBJ1-5, with a possible D match to TRBD1 (5 bases). The CDR3 extends 3 residues past the end of the read, so its final part is completed from the germline J gene. Trimming removed 5 bases from V and 4 bases from J, with 9 bases in between. The CDR3 is 13 residues long. Germline V gene data show CDR1 as SGHVS and CDR2 as FQNEAQ.

There are many counts of this clone. CDR3 region: CASSDRVEPAEQFF. CDR3 bases read: TGTGCCAGTAGTGACAGGGTGGAACCTGCTGAG. V is TRBV19 and J is TRBJ2-1; 7 bases map to TRBD1. Coverage ceases 3 residues before the CDR3 finishes, and the germline J gene fills in the end. Germline V gene sequence: CDR1 LNHDA, CDR2 SQIVND (reference sequence). The V segment lost 5 bases and the J segment 9 bases; nucleotides outside the gene matches: 10. The CDR3 has 14 residues.

This clone has ten or more counts. The CDR3 end falls 3 residues outside the read, so it is completed with the germline J gene. The chain couples TRBV18 to TRBJ2-7; 7 nucleotides line up with TRBD1. The germline gives CDR1 KGHSH, CDR2 LQKENI. The CDR3 consists of 14 residues. V trimming: 3 bases; J trimming: 4 bases; junction bases outside the gene matches: 6. The CDR3 region is CASSPTGTVYEQYF. The part of the CDR3 DNA that was read is TGTGCCAGCTCACCTACCGGGACAGTTTACGAG. The full variable domain, with the rest looked up from reference TRBV18 and TRBJ2-7, is NAGVMQNPRHLVRRRGQEARLRCSPMKGHSHVYWYRQLPEEGLKFMVYLQKENIIDESGMPKERFSAEFPKEGPSILRIQQVVRGDSAAYFCASSPTGTVYEQYFGPGTRLTVT.

About this clone: The missing CDR3 end, 3 residues past where the read stops, is filled in from the germline J gene. The V call is TRBV5-1, the J call TRBJ2-5; D may be TRBD1 or TRBD2 (6 bases each). The CDR3 loop spans 13 amino acids. Trimming removed 2 bases from V and 4 bases from J, with 9 bases in between. Germline CDR1 and CDR2: SGHRS and YFSETQ. The CDR3 DNA, read in part, is TGCGCCAGCAGCTTAGGAGGGGGAGAGACC. As protein: CASSLGGGET. In full, the CDR3 reads CASSLGGGETQYF. Drawing the rest from reference TRBV5-1 and TRBJ2-5, the complete variable domain is KAGVTQTPRYLIKTRGQQVTLSCSPISGHRSVSWYQQTPGQGLQFLFEYFSETQRNKGNFPGRFSGRQFSNSRSEMNVSTLELGDSALYLCASSLGGGETQYFGPGTRLLVL.

This clone appeared many times. The read terminates 3 residues before the CDR3 end, so the remaining end is supplied by the germline J gene. The rearrangement links TRBV28 to TRBJ2-3; the match to TRBD1 covers 7 bases. V lost 6 bases, J lost 3 bases, and 12 bases stayed unmatched. The CDR3 has 16 amino acids. Germline CDR1 is MDHEN and CDR2 is SYDVKM. CDR3 sequence: CASRRTDRVLTDTQYF. The sequenced CDR3 bases are TGTGCCAGCAGAAGAACCGACAGGGTTTTAACAGATACG.

In its sample, this clone was seen many times. CDR3 DNA, as far as it was read: TGTGCCAGCAGTTACACTTCGAGACAGGGGGCCTACGAG. Amino acids: CASSYTSRQGAYE. The full CDR3 protein is CASSYTSRQGAYEQYF. The rearrangement uses TRBV6-7 and TRBJ2-7, with TRBD1 matching 9 bases. The CDR3 end falls 3 residues outside the read, so it is completed with the germline J gene. TRBV6-7 is given ORF status, its function remaining uncertain. There are 16 residues in the CDR3. With 2 bases clipped from V and 2 bases from J, the junction kept 7 bases outside the gene matches.

This clone was recorded many times. The read terminates 3 residues ahead of where the CDR3 ends, so the germline J gene completes it. The chain couples TRBV6-2 or TRBV6-3 to TRBJ2-4; D unclear. This CDR3 has 17 amino acids. Germline values: CDR1 MNHEY, CDR2 SVGEGT. The germline V and J ends were trimmed by 5 bases and 1 base, with 18 bases remaining between them. CDR3 sequence: CASSLDTASQAKNIQYF. CDR3 bases read: TGTGCCAGCAGTCTCGACACCGCGTCTCAGGCCAAAAACATT.

In this sample, this clone turned up many times. The observed sequence ends 3 residues before the CDR3 terminus, with the missing tail filled in from the germline J gene. The chain employs TRBV13 and TRBJ2-3; 11 positions match TRBD2. Trimming removed 3 bases from V and 4 bases from J; junction bases left unmatched: 6. The CDR3 has 16 residues. Germline lookup yields CDR1 PRHDT and CDR2 FYEKMQ (reference sequence). CDR3 bases read: TGTGCCAGCAGCTTTACACTACTAGCGGGAGCAGATACG. This encodes CASSFTLLAGADT. Given in full, the CDR3 is CASSFTLLAGADTQYF.

This clone was seen many times. The CDR3 extends 3 residues past the end of the read, so its final part is completed from the germline J gene. This chain connects TRBV19 to TRBJ2-3; TRBD2 matches 7 bases. The V segment lost 3 bases and the J segment 2 bases; nucleotides outside the gene matches: 5. Germline lookup yields CDR1 LNHDA and CDR2 SQIVND (reference sequence). The CDR3 is 15 residues long. The part of the CDR3 DNA that was read is TGTGCCAGTAGTATTAGCGGGCAGAACACAGATACG. It is translated as CASSISGQNTDT. The CDR3 as a whole reads CASSISGQNTDTQYF.

This clone was recorded at least ten times. The CDR3 extends 3 residues past the end of the read, so its final part is completed from the germline J gene. V usage is TRBV2 and J usage is TRBJ1-1; 7 bases are shared with TRBD1. CDR3 length: 16 residues. The junction had 12 bases not matched to a gene; V was cut back by 7 bases and J by 1 base. Germline lookup yields CDR1 SNHLY and CDR2 FYNNEI. The CDR3 here is CASNRDREAGNTEAFF. The part of the CDR3 DNA that was read is TGTGCCAGCAACCGAGACAGGGAAGCGGGGAACACTGAA. Full variable domain (remainder filled in from reference TRBV2 and TRBJ1-1): EPEVTQTPSHQVTQMGQEVILRCVPISNHLYFYWYRQILGQKVEFLVSFYNNEISEKSEIFDDQFSVERPDGSNFTLKIRSTKLEDSAMYFCASNRDREAGNTEAFFGQGTRLTVV.

Remarks on this clone: The CDR3 end is not reached by the read, which stops 3 residues before it; the germline J gene fills it in. The chain joins TRBV2 to TRBJ1-1; 9 bases line up with TRBD1. The J segment lost 4 bases and the V segment lost 0 bases, leaving 6 bases of the junction unmatched. This CDR3 is built from 16 residues. From germline, CDR1 is SNHLY and CDR2 FYNNEI. The CDR3 DNA, read in part, is TGTGCCAGCAGTGAAGCGATTACGACAGGGGGCACTGAA. It specifies CASSEAITTGGTE. The whole CDR3 is CASSEAITTGGTEAFF.

This clone has a count of ten or more. The read terminates 3 residues before the CDR3 end, so the remaining end is supplied by the germline J gene. The chain is built from TRBV7-3 and TRBJ2-1; tentatively, D is TRBD2 (6 bases). This CDR3 has 12 amino acids. CDR1 and CDR2 (germline): SGHTA, FQGTGA. Trimming cost V 2 bases and J 7 bases, with 6 bases left between them. The CDR3 sequence: CASSLRGNEQFF. The part of the CDR3 DNA that was read is TGTGCCAGCAGCTTACGGGGGAATGAG.

This clone was picked up a small number of times. With the read ending 3 residues before the CDR3 end, the germline J gene is used to fill in that end. The J gene is TRBJ2-1, the V gene TRBV5-1; TRBD2 agrees at 9 bases. The germline CDR1 and CDR2 sequences are SGHRS and YFSETQ. The V and J ends lost 0 bases and 9 bases, in that order; junction bases with no gene match: 13. The CDR3 has 17 residues. CDR3 DNA (partial): TGCGCCAGCAGCTTGGAGTTACGGGGAGCGGGAGGTGGTGAG. Translated: CASSLELRGAGGGE. The CDR3 in its entirety is CASSLELRGAGGGEQFF.